This TCR beta chain was obtained from a study of cytomegalovirus exposure and HLA in healthy donors. Findings of the study overall: Trimming of TCR beta V- and J-genes showed a link, identified in a later analysis, to a missense DCLRE1C variant. The HLA-A and HLA-B alleles of most subjects were reportedly predicted accurately from TCR beta sequences.

Worth noting for this clone: Its matching antigen is unknown. Germline and junction disagree at one end, which may indicate a read error.

PCR was performed using 60 Vbeta and 13 Jbeta primers. Generated by immunoSEQ multiplex PCR, the TCRdb table keeps only in-frame clones and is missing some. The repertoire has roughly 150,000 clones, more than 75% of them found once; the top ten carry 6.2%. The CDR3 length is 12 residues. Germline V gene data show CDR1 as MNHNS and CDR2 as SASEGT. The chain has TRBV6-1 and TRBJ2-7, with D unclear. The source material was PBMCs. The TCR sequence derives from a woman in her thirties or forties in good health and CMV-seropositive. CDR3 sequence reads: CASGEVLYEQYF. The CDR3 DNA reads as TGTGCCAGCGGTGAAGTCCTCTACGAGCAGTACTTC.